This TCR beta chain is drawn from a study of Siglec-9 on CD8 T cells in melanoma. Sequenced by immunoSEQ multiplex PCR; TCRdb stores in-frame clones only, minus some. The sample lists 25,000 to 30,000 clones, 75% to 85% seen once, with roughly 6.3% in the top ten. This CDR3 comprises 16 residues. Germline CDR1 MRHNA, CDR2 SNTAGT. Trimming stripped 0 bases from V and 0 bases from J, with 10 bases between. The sequenced sample was Siglec-9- CD8+ T cells sorted from blood. The origin of this receptor is a human donor in good health. The rearrangement links TRBV6-4 to TRBJ2-3; D gene unclear. This CDR3 is CASSDSGLDSTDTQYF. DNA of the CDR3: TGTGCCAGCAGTGACTCGGGGTTAGACAGCACAGATACGCAGTATTTT.